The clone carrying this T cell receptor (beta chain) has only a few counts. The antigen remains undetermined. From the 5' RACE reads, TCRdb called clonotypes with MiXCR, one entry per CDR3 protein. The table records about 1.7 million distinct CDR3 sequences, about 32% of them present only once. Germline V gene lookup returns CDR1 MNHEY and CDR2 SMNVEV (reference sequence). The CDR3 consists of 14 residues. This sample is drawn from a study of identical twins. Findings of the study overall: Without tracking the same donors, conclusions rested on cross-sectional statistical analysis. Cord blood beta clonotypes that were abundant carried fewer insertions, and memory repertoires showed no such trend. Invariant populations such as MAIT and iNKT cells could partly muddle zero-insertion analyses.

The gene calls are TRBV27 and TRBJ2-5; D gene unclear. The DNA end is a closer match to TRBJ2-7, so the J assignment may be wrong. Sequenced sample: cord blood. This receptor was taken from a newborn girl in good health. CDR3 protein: CASSRRELSLEQYF. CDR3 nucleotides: TGTGCCAGCAGCCGACGTGAATTAAGCCTCGAGCAGTACTTC.